The T cell receptor (beta chain) described here comes from a study of shared clonotypes between healthy human individuals. Trimming took 2 bases from V and 4 from J; bases not matched to a gene: 7. CDR3 size: 15 residues. Germline-derived CDR1 and CDR2 are KGHSH and LQKENI. The repertoire was sequenced with immunoSEQ multiplex PCR; TCRdb's copy has only in-frame clones and lacks some. The sample has about 2.4 million clones; approximately 94% are singletons. This chain links TRBV18 with TRBJ1-2; 7 bases map to TRBD1. The sequence was obtained from a man between 18 and 29 years old in good health. Sequenced input: naive CD4+ T cells sorted from blood. Subset specified: CD45RA+ positively selected. The CDR3 bases are TGTGCCAGCTCACCAACAGGGGAGGAAAGCTATGGCTACACCTTC. Translated, it gives CASSPTGEESYGYTF.